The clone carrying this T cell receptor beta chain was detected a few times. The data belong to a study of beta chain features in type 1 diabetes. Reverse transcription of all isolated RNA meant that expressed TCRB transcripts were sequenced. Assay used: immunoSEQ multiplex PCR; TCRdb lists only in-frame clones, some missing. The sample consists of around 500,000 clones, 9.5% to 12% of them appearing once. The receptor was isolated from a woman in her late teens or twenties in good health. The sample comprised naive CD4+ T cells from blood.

The CDR3 is CASSDGRVGYGYTF. The CDR3 DNA reads TGTGCCAGCAGTGATGGCCGGGTTGGGTATGGCTACACCTTC. The chain employs TRBV2 and TRBJ1-2; no clear D. This CDR3 spans 14 amino acids. Germline V CDR1 and CDR2: SNHLY, FYNNEI. Trimming shortened V by 3 bases and J by 5 bases, and 13 bases separated the two germline ends.